This TCR beta chain was captured by sequencing in a study of blood T cell repertoires in COVID-19. Study information: T cells, B-cell-depleted T cells, or PBMCs supplied cDNA or gDNA.

Assay used: immunoSEQ multiplex PCR; TCRdb lists only in-frame clones, some missing. This sample has 200,000 to 300,000 clones, with more than 80% found just once. The CDR3 is made up of 14 amino acids. V lost 2 bases and J 1 base, leaving 9 bases between the germline ends. From germline, CDR1 is SGHRS and CDR2 YFSETQ. The sequence came from an elderly woman with COVID-19, enrolled during active disease. V gene TRBV5-1 combines with J gene TRBJ1-2; possible D gene TRBD1, 5 bases. Sequenced material: peripheral blood. This CDR3 reads CASSLSQGNYGYTF. CDR3 bases: TGCGCCAGCAGCTTATCTCAGGGTAACTATGGCTACACCTTC.